A selection of T cell receptor beta chains follows, all from one sample in a study of regulatory T cells in long-lasting Graves disease. TCRdb ran MiXCR on the multiplex PCR reads and lists one entry per CDR3 protein. The table shows 520,000 or so distinct CDR3 sequences, with around 13% occurring only once. A further study also used this sample, focusing on T cells in Graves' hyperthyroidism and ophthalmopathy.

The sequenced sample was peripheral blood mononuclear cells (PBMCs), obtained at new diagnosis, from a patient treated with antithyroid drugs. The receptor set was obtained from a woman in her twenties or thirties with Graves disease. Both conserved end residues are part of each CDR3.

cdr3_aa cdr3_length v_call
CASSLDRFEQYF 12 TRBV11-2
CASSQAQGRKTQYF 14 TRBV3-1
CATRGGSGNTEAFF 14 TRBV24-1
CASSSYRVGTGELFF 15 TRBV5-8
CASSPDRGTEAFF 13 TRBV18
CASSLSRGNQPQHF 14 TRBV28
CASSTWTGEDTEAFF 15 TRBV6-1
CASSPRTSVSYNEQFF 16 TRBV7-9
CASRQRRTGGEWEHLYNEQFF 21 TRBV6-1
CASSPLQGLATNEKLFF 17 TRBV27
CASGAVSRYEQYF 13 TRBV6-1
CSARDGAAPWEQCF 14 TRBV20-1
CASSLNGRVYNEQFF 15 TRBV5-8
CASREPHTNEQFF 13 TRBV2
CASSPGQGKNIQYF 14 TRBV18
CASRKGVQAINQPQHF 16 TRBV12-3/TRBV12-4
CASSPLSGSVGDEQFF 16 TRBV18
CASSFGLPRDEQYF 14 TRBV5-5
CASSERGNQPQHF 13 TRBV6-1
CASRRGGSGNTIYF 14 TRBV6-1
CASSRQQGESYEQYF 15 TRBV27
CASSIGGHINTGELFF 16 TRBV19
CASSIASFF 9 TRBV19
CATSESLNEQFF 12 TRBV24-1
CSVGVQGDPSYEQYF 15 TRBV29-1
CASSGGLNMNTEAFF 15 TRBV6-1
CASSATGTSGRDFYNEQFF 19 TRBV19
CASGGEYSGPRNTGELFF 18 TRBV6-2/TRBV6-3
CASRGQVGMNTEAFF 15 TRBV7-2
CASILTSGGYEQYF 14 TRBV2
CASSLRPQGNYNEQFF 16 TRBV7-2
CSARDLYGSAYEQYF 15 TRBV20-1
CASSEVGSGIRGNEQFF 17 TRBV2
CAWGSGGSNEQFF 13 TRBV30
CASSEGGRRLFYEQYF 16 TRBV2
CSASRTSGTGELFF 14 TRBV20-1
CSARAAAMNTEAFF 14 TRBV20-1
CASSILGYRTADEQYF 16 TRBV19
CASSYSGKLRETQYF 15 TRBV28
CASSQEDWGLYEQFF 15 TRBV14
CASSKRPGTNSPLHF 15 TRBV19
CASSLRGVETDTQYF 15 TRBV12-3/TRBV12-4
CASTRIHAGASSYEQYF 17 TRBV27
CSASDRVSYEQYF 13 TRBV20-1
CASRDYRTPEAFF 13 TRBV28
CASSPYLFRYGYTF 14 TRBV6-1
CASRTPGLVVNTQYF 15 TRBV27
CASSAMDTANGYNEQFF 17 TRBV7-2
CASSVAATSGQETQYF 16 TRBV9
CASSLAQGTGTTYEQYF 17 TRBV7-9
CASSELASYEQYF 13 TRBV3-1
CSVSGGQDVADTQYF 15 TRBV29-1
CASSLEGAGYNEQFF 15 TRBV5-4
CATSGQTFNQPQHF 14 TRBV19
CASSVGSSPGPEAFF 15 TRBV9